Each of the 32 T cell receptor beta chains below was sequenced from the same sample in a study of human T cells and chemical hapten exposure. One entry per CDR3 protein results from TCRdb running MiXCR on the RACE reads. The data hold 340,000 or so distinct CDR3 sequences, with around 7% observed a single time. Time point indicated: patch test 1, 2 weeks after DPC sensitization. Treatment given: therapeutic diphenylcyclopropenone sensitization with weekly scalp DPC. The input for sequencing was whole blood, taken in connection with sensitization to the hapten diphenylcyclopropenone (DPC). The receptors originated from a woman aged 18-29 years with alopecia areata. Some clones in this sample may be carry-over from other donors' samples.

This clonotype showed up just a few times. J is TRBJ1-5 and V is TRBV12-3 or TRBV12-4; D might be TRBD1 (5 bases). The CDR3 runs to 14 residues. Between the trimmed V and J ends, which lost 5 bases and 6 bases, there was a span of 14 bases. The DNA for the CDR3 is TGTGCCAGCAGTGCCCCTGGGGGAGGTCAGCCCCAGCATTTT. This translates into CASSAPGGGQPQHF.

The sample holds a few counts of this clonotype. The chain couples TRBV7-2 to TRBJ2-6; 7 positions agree with TRBD1. Trimming removed 3 bases from V and 0 bases from J; junction bases left unmatched: 2. Germline V gene sequence: CDR1 SGHTA, CDR2 FQGNSA. This CDR3 comprises 16 residues. CDR3 sequence reads: CASSFRQGSGANVLTF. As DNA, the CDR3 is TGTGCCAGCAGCTTCAGACAGGGCTCTGGGGCCAACGTCCTGACTTTC.

The chain recombines TRBV12-3 or TRBV12-4 with TRBJ1-3; D is unclear. The CDR3 sequence is 14 residues long. V lost 7 bases and J lost 7, with 17 bases in between. The CDR3 reads CASNIPVKKNTIYF. CDR3 DNA: TGTGCCAGCAACATACCAGTGAAGAAGAACACCATATATTTT.

The V and J genes are TRBV12-3 or TRBV12-4 and TRBJ2-7, with 8 bases fitting TRBD1. J gave up 1 base and V 5 bases, and 10 bases lay outside the gene matches. The CDR3 consists of 16 residues. The CDR3 here is CASSTRQGRFSYEQYF. DNA for the CDR3: TGTGCCAGCAGTACTCGACAGGGGCGTTTTTCCTACGAGCAGTACTTC.

This clonotype has at least ten counts. V gene TRBV11-2 combines with J gene TRBJ2-3; D tentatively reads TRBD1 or TRBD2 (5 bases each). The V end lost 4 bases, the J end lost 2 bases, and 7 bases lay between the germline ends. The CDR3 sequence is 13 residues long. Germline V gene sequence: CDR1 SGHAT, CDR2 FQNNGV. CDR3 region: CASSSGLTDTQYF. As DNA, the CDR3 is TGTGCCAGCAGCTCGGGGCTCACAGATACGCAGTATTTT.

This clonotype has more than one count but fewer than ten. The J gene is TRBJ2-1, the V gene TRBV14, with TRBD1 identical over 7 bases. V dropped 4 bases and J dropped 4; count of bases not matched to a gene: 1. The CDR3 loop spans 13 amino acids. Germline V CDR1 and CDR2: SGHDN, FVKESK. CDR3 protein: CASSRDRYNEQFF. The CDR3 nucleotides are TGTGCCAGCAGCCGGGACAGATACAATGAGCAGTTCTTC.

The CDR3 loop is CSARPPGLASTDTQYF. The CDR3 DNA reads TGCAGTGCTAGGCCTCCGGGACTAGCTAGCACAGATACGCAGTATTTT. V gene TRBV20-1 combines with J gene TRBJ2-3; 9 bases match TRBD2. Trimming removed 3 bases from V and 0 bases from J; junction bases left unmatched: 7. CDR3 size: 16 residues. Germline V lookup: CDR1 DFQATT, CDR2 SNEGSKA (reference sequence).

The J gene is TRBJ2-1, the V gene TRBV12-3 or TRBV12-4, with 8 positions matching TRBD2. The CDR3 loop spans 16 amino acids. V shed 5 bases, J shed 0 bases, and the junction held 6 bases outside the gene matches. The CDR3 bases are TGTGCCAGCAGTCGGCGGGGGGTTAGCTCCTACAATGAGCAGTTCTTC. This codes for CASSRRGVSSYNEQFF.

This clonotype was seen repeatedly, ten times or more. The chain combines TRBV18 with TRBJ2-4; D possibly corresponds to TRBD2 (5 bases). Germline CDR1 KGHSH, CDR2 LQKENI. The CDR3 runs 16 residues. V shed 2 bases and J shed 2 bases, with 13 bases lying between them. CDR3 region: CASSPDPGITKNIQYF. CDR3 DNA: TGTGCCAGCTCACCAGATCCGGGGATAACCAAAAACATTCAGTACTTC. The full variable domain, rest sourced from reference TRBV18 and TRBJ2-4, is NAGVMQNPRHLVRRRGQEARLRCSPMKGHSHVYWYRQLPEEGLKFMVYLQKENIIDESGMPKERFSAEFPKEGPSILRIQQVVRGDSAAYFCASSPDPGITKNIQYFGAGTRLSVL.

This clonotype turned up a few times. This chain joins TRBV5-1 and TRBJ2-5, with D perhaps TRBD1 (6 bases). This CDR3 region has 16 residues. V shed 4 bases and J shed 1 base, with 17 bases lying between them. CDR1 and CDR2 (germline): SGHRS, YFSETQ. CDR3: CASSLGQSGGQETQYF. CDR3 in DNA: TGCGCCAGCAGCCTCGGACAGTCAGGAGGCCAAGAGACCCAGTACTTC.

This clonotype was seen repeatedly, ten times or more. The V call is TRBV5-4, the J call TRBJ1-1; 7 bases agree with TRBD1. This CDR3 region has 14 residues. Trimming at V came to 4 bases and at J to 6 bases, leaving 9 bases not matched to a gene. CDR1 SGHNT and CDR2 YYREEE come from the germline V gene (reference sequence). The CDR3 region has the DNA TGTGCCAGCAGCCGGTCGACAGGGACCCCTGAAGCTTTCTTT. Its protein is CASSRSTGTPEAFF. The entire variable domain, with the rest obtained from reference TRBV5-4 and TRBJ1-1, is as follows: ETGVTQSPTHLIKTRGQQVTLRCSSQSGHNTVSWYQQALGQGPQFIFQYYREEENGRGNFPPRFSGLQFPNYSSELNVNALELDDSALYLCASSRSTGTPEAFFGQGTRLTVV.

This clonotype was seen ten or more times. This chain joins TRBV6-5 and TRBJ2-6; 8 bases fit TRBD1. J lost 0 bases, V lost 4 bases, and 11 bases had no gene match. CDR3 length: 19 amino acids. Looked up from germline, CDR1 is MNHEY and CDR2 is SVGAGI. CDR3 sequence (DNA): TGTGCCAGCAGTTCGTTATCCGGACAGGGAGCCTCTGGGGCCAACGTCCTGACTTTC. Residues: CASSSLSGQGASGANVLTF.

V gene TRBV9 combines with J gene TRBJ1-2; 7 bases line up with TRBD1. J was trimmed by 7 bases and V by 2 bases; bases with no gene match: 11. Germline assignment: CDR1 SGDLS and CDR2 YYNGEE. The CDR3 is made up of 15 amino acids. CDR3: CASSVSTGTARGYTF. DNA of the CDR3: TGTGCCAGCAGCGTGTCAACCGGGACAGCTCGTGGCTACACCTTC.

This clonotype was seen a few times. This chain connects TRBV3-1 to TRBJ1-4; D gene ambiguous. Per germline, CDR1 LGHDT and CDR2 YNNKEL (reference sequence). CDR3 length: 16 residues. Trimming took off 0 bases at V and 7 bases at J, with 15 bases between the two ends. The DNA of the CDR3 is TGTGCCAGCAGCCAAGACAGACGTGACCCACGTGAAAAACTGTTTTTT. Translating it yields CASSQDRRDPREKLFF.

This clonotype was counted at least ten times. The chain carries TRBV9 and TRBJ2-7; D uncertain. V was trimmed by 4 bases and J by 3 bases, leaving 11 bases between them. This CDR3 has 13 amino acids. Germline-derived CDR1 and CDR2 are SGDLS and YYNGEE. DNA for the CDR3: TGTGCCAGCAGCCCTACGGACGACTACGAGCAGTACTTC. This codes for CASSPTDDYEQYF.

This clonotype was detected a few times. V gene TRBV6-5 combines with J gene TRBJ1-2, with TRBD1 identical over 10 bases. In germline, CDR1 is MNHEY, CDR2 SVGAGI. CDR3 size: 13 residues. Unmatched junction bases numbered 0, after V lost 4 bases and J lost 4 bases. The CDR3 DNA is TGTGCCAGCAGTTGGACAGGGGGCTATGGCTACACCTTC. This sequence encodes CASSWTGGYGYTF.

This clonotype was counted at least ten times. This chain links TRBV7-2 with TRBJ2-3; D tentatively reads TRBD1 or TRBD2 (5 bases each). Germline assignment: CDR1 SGHTA and CDR2 FQGNSA. V lost 6 bases to trimming and J lost 6 bases, with 28 bases between them. This CDR3 has 18 amino acids. CDR3 residues: CASRSRDPESHTPDTQYF. As DNA, the CDR3 is TGTGCCAGCAGGAGCCGGGACCCTGAGTCCCACACACCGGATACGCAGTATTTT.

There are a few counts of this clonotype. V usage is TRBV12-3 or TRBV12-4 and J usage is TRBJ2-1; unclear D gene. V lost 7 bases to trimming and J lost 8 bases, with 18 bases between them. This CDR3 is 14 amino acids long. CDR3 coding DNA: TGTGCCAGCAACCTTGGGTTTGGAACCTATGAGCAGTTCTTC. Amino acid sequence: CASNLGFGTYEQFF.

There are a few counts of this clonotype. The chain employs TRBV6-2 or TRBV6-3 and TRBJ2-3; 9 bases fit TRBD2. This CDR3 contains 18 residues. Germline V gene data show CDR1 as MNHEY and CDR2 as SVGEGT. Trimming took 0 bases from V and 6 from J; bases not matched to a gene: 13. As DNA, the CDR3 is TGTGCCAGCAGTTACTCTCCAGCGCGGGGGGGTCAGACGGATACGCAGTATTTT. It codes for CASSYSPARGGQTDTQYF.

J is TRBJ1-3 and V is TRBV28, with TRBD1 matching over 7 bases. V was pared by 3 bases and J by 3 bases, with 11 bases of the junction left unmatched. Germline V gives CDR1 MDHEN, CDR2 SYDVKM. This CDR3 region has 17 residues. The DNA of the CDR3 is TGTGCCAGCAGTTTTCTGGCCCTTGACAGGGATGGAAACACCATATATTTT. Amino acids: CASSFLALDRDGNTIYF.

This clonotype showed up just a few times. The chain is built from TRBV7-2 and TRBJ1-6, with 7 positions matching TRBD1. With V trimmed by 5 bases and J by 7 bases, 11 bases remained unmatched. The CDR3 extends over 16 amino acids. From germline, CDR1 is SGHTA and CDR2 FQGNSA. The CDR3 here is CASSPAGQGVNSPLHF. CDR3 bases: TGTGCCAGCAGCCCAGCCGGGCAGGGGGTCAATTCACCCCTCCACTTT. Complete variable domain (other parts from reference TRBV7-2 and TRBJ1-6): GAGVSQSPSNKVTEKGKDVELRCDPISGHTALYWYRQSLGQGLEFLIYFQGNSAPDKSGLPSDRFSAERTGGSVSTLTIQRTQQEDSAVYLCASSPAGQGVNSPLHFGNGTRLTVT.

The rearrangement links TRBV6-2 or TRBV6-3 to TRBJ2-7, with 7 positions matching TRBD1. CDR3 length: 17 residues. Germline values: CDR1 MNHEY, CDR2 SVGEGT. V shed 6 bases, J shed 3 bases, and the junction held 17 bases outside the gene matches. The CDR3 protein is CASRAPPGQLQSYEQYF. CDR3 nucleotide sequence: TGTGCCAGCAGAGCCCCCCCGGGACAGCTACAGAGCTACGAGCAGTACTTC.

The chain links TRBV6-1 to TRBJ1-4; 8 bases are a match to TRBD1. The CDR3 covers 17 residues. With V trimmed by 7 bases and J by 5 bases, 15 bases remained unmatched. The germline V gene has CDR1 MNHNS and CDR2 SASEGT. CDR3 protein: CASIRLPQGGWNEKLFF. Here the CDR3 DNA reads TGTGCCAGCATCCGGCTACCACAGGGGGGGTGGAATGAAAAACTGTTTTTT.

This clonotype was recorded a few times. This rearrangement joins TRBV6-5 to TRBJ2-7; a weak D match, TRBD2 (6 bases). Germline assignment: CDR1 MNHEY and CDR2 SVGAGI. The V gene lost 0 bases and the J gene lost 2 bases, with 14 bases spanning the gap. This CDR3 contains 16 residues. In DNA, the CDR3 is TGTGCCAGCAGTTACTCGAGGTACCGGGAGCCCTACGAGCAGTACTTC. Its translation: CASSYSRYREPYEQYF.

J is TRBJ2-4 and V is TRBV4-3; the match to TRBD1 covers 7 bases. CDR3 length: 15 amino acids. V dropped 5 bases and J dropped 1; count of bases not matched to a gene: 5. Germline CDR1 LGHNA, CDR2 YSLEER. CDR3 amino acids: CASSGKQGAKNIQYF. CDR3 coding DNA: TGCGCCAGCAGCGGCAAACAGGGGGCCAAAAACATTCAGTACTTC.

This clonotype was detected many times. V usage is TRBV20-1 and J usage is TRBJ2-1; 9 bases map to TRBD2. The germline V gene has CDR1 DFQATT and CDR2 SNEGSKA (reference sequence). The CDR3 sequence is 14 residues long. The V segment lost 1 base and the J segment 3 bases; nucleotides outside the gene matches: 1. The CDR3 region has the DNA TGCAGTGCTAGAGCGACTAGCGGCTACAATGAGCAGTTCTTC. Protein: CSARATSGYNEQFF.

This chain joins TRBV5-6 and TRBJ2-7; tentatively, D is TRBD2 (6 bases). V lost 2 bases, J lost 3 bases, and 9 bases lay in between. The CDR3 covers 13 residues. Germline CDR1 reads SGHDT; CDR2 reads YYEEEE. Written as DNA, the CDR3 is TGTGCCAGCAGCTTACCGGGAGACTACGAGCAGTACTTC. Translation: CASSLPGDYEQYF.

This clonotype was seen repeatedly, ten times or more. The rearrangement uses TRBV12-3 or TRBV12-4 and TRBJ2-3; 8 nucleotides align to TRBD2. This CDR3 has 18 amino acids. The V gene end was trimmed by 5 bases and the J gene end by 2 bases; junction bases not matched to a gene: 15. CDR3 sequence (DNA): TGTGCCAGCAGTGTCCATCAAGCGGGGGATCTTTCCACAGATACGCAGTATTTT. It is translated as CASSVHQAGDLSTDTQYF.

This clonotype was seen a handful of times. The gene calls are TRBV20-1 and TRBJ1-3, with TRBD1 identical over 7 bases. The CDR3 is made up of 15 amino acids. CDR1 and CDR2 (germline): DFQATT, SNEGSKA (reference sequence). The V and J ends lost 2 bases and 0 bases, in that order; junction bases with no gene match: 4. The CDR3 DNA follows: TGCAGTGCTAGAACTGGGACAGCCTCTGGAAACACCATATATTTT. Protein: CSARTGTASGNTIYF.

V usage is TRBV7-9 and J usage is TRBJ1-2; no firm D call. CDR1 is SEHNR, CDR2 FQNEAQ, per germline (reference sequence). V lost 5 bases, J lost 1 base, and 5 bases lay in between. There are 12 residues in the CDR3. CDR3 loop: CASSGYNYGYTF. Written as DNA, the CDR3 is TGTGCCAGCAGCGGTTATAACTATGGCTACACCTTC.

This clonotype has a handful of counts. The CDR3 DNA follows: TGTGCCAGCAGTGGACGGACAGCAACTAATGAAAAACTGTTTTTT. This sequence encodes CASSGRTATNEKLFF. V is TRBV6-5 and J is TRBJ1-4, with D possibly being TRBD1 (6 bases). There are 15 residues in the CDR3. Germline V gene lookup returns CDR1 MNHEY and CDR2 SVGAGI. V dropped 5 bases and J dropped 0 bases, with 10 bases sitting between them.

With regard to this clonotype: One base away lies a much larger clone, so this may be a sequencing read error. CDR3 in amino acids: CATSGDTVTQYF. CDR3 DNA sequence: TGTGCCACCAGTGGCGACACAGTTACGCAGTATTTT. The chain couples TRBV24-1 to TRBJ2-3; D is undetermined. The CDR3 is 12 amino acids. CDR1 and CDR2 from the germline V gene are KGHDR and SFDVKD.